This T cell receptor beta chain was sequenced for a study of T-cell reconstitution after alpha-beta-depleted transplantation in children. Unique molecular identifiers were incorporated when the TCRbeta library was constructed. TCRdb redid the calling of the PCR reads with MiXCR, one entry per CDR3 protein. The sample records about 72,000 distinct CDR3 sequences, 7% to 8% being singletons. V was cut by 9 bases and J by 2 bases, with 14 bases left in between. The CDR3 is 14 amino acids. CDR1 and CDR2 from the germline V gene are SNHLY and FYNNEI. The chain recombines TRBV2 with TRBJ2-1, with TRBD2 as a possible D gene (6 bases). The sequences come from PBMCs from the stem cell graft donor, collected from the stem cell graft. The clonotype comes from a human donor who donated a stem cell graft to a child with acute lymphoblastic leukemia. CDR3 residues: CASYGTLPYNEQFF. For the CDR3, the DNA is TGTGCCAGTTACGGGACTCTTCCCTACAATGAGCAGTTCTTC. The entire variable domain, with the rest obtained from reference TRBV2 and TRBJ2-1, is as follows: EPEVTQTPSHQVTQMGQEVILRCVPISNHLYFYWYRQILGQKVEFLVSFYNNEISEKSEIFDDQFSVERPDGSNFTLKIRSTKLEDSAMYFCASYGTLPYNEQFFGPGTRLTVL.